This is a list of T cell receptor beta chains from one sample in a study of shared clonotypes between healthy human individuals. TCRdb's copy holds only in-frame clones and misses some; the assay was immunoSEQ multiplex PCR. The table shows roughly 1,800,000 clones, with about 95% occurring only once. The sample was naive CD8+ T cells sorted from blood. These receptors were collected from a man younger than 35 in good health. CDR3s include the opening cysteine and the closing phenylalanine or tryptophan.

v_call	cdr3_length	j_call	cdr3_aa
TRBV27	15	TRBJ2-7	CASREGQGRAYEQYF
TRBV10-2	12	TRBJ1-2	CATTGTGIGYTF
TRBV7-6	14	TRBJ2-7	CASTDRGGVDEQYF
TRBV10-3	15	TRBJ1-1	CAISEWGQGGTEAFF
TRBV6-5	15	TRBJ2-1	CASSPGQGMYNEQFF
TRBV5-1	15	TRBJ2-7	CASSISTGTGSEQYF
TRBV19	13	TRBJ2-1	CASSPSENNEQFF
TRBV13	14	TRBJ2-3	CASSLGTGTDTQYF
TRBV25-1	16	TRBJ2-1	CASSDLAGGSYNEQFF
TRBV5-6	16	TRBJ2-3	CASSYSRTYYTDTQYF
TRBV13	16	TRBJ1-2	CASSPGQASHNYGYTF
TRBV11-2	11	TRBJ2-3	CASSFGDTQYF
TRBV7-8	13	TRBJ1-2	CASSHWEGYGYTF
TRBV9	14	TRBJ2-3	CASSVEGLTDTQYF
TRBV2	15	TRBJ2-3	CASRWTRGGSDTQYF
TRBV7-8	18	TRBJ2-7	CASSLILAGGISGYEQYF
TRBV10-3	15	TRBJ2-7	CASTAPGQGVHEQYF
TRBV30	13	TRBJ1-1	CASYGQLNTEAFF
TRBV7-9	13	TRBJ1-2	CASSFVERRGYTF
TRBV4-1	13	TRBJ2-7	CASSQRGAYEQYF
TRBV6-5	16	TRBJ2-3	CASSYSPNESTDTQYF
TRBV12-5	16	TRBJ1-6	CASGDYQSSYNSPLHF
TRBV19	13	TRBJ1-6	CASSSQANSPLHF
TRBV2	17	TRBJ2-1	CASSDSILVEAYNEQFF
TRBV9	17	TRBJ2-1	CASSAGTGRDSYNEQFF
TRBV4-3	15	TRBJ2-7	CASSQDMAASYEQYF
TRBV4-3	16	TRBJ2-3	CASSQVTSGFTDTQYF
TRBV5-1	16	TRBJ2-1	CASSLSTGGILDEQFF
TRBV9	15	TRBJ2-2	CASSPPGAHTGELFF
TRBV5-4	16	TRBJ2-3	CASSLGGLGGTDTQYF
TRBV27	15	TRBJ1-6	CASSTPRQYNSPLHF
TRBV4-3	14	TRBJ2-7	CASSQDEAAYEQYF
TRBV6-5	12	TRBJ1-2	CASSGQGNGYTF
TRBV28	14	TRBJ1-1	CASSLLGLNTEAFF
TRBV9	14	TRBJ2-2	CASSPWTGSGELFF
TRBV25-1	10	TRBJ2-2	CASRGPELFF
TRBV7-6	14	TRBJ2-1	CASSLTGGDNEQFF
TRBV7-9	15	TRBJ2-3	CASTGLAGFEDTQYF
TRBV7-9	17	TRBJ2-1	CASSHRLQGGSYNEQFF
TRBV6-6	14	TRBJ2-3	CASSLAVSTDTQYF
TRBV6-6	14	TRBJ1-4	CASSRDSYREKLFF
TRBV4-1	14	TRBJ2-3	CASSHTASPDTQYF
TRBV25-1	16	TRBJ1-2	CASSESKAGENYGYTF
TRBV28	14	TRBJ2-1	CALGLAGSYNEQFF
TRBV27	11	TRBJ1-1	CASGSNTEAFF
TRBV9	14	TRBJ2-5	CASSPFDTMETQYF
TRBV6-5	11	TRBJ1-1	CASSSSVEAFF
TRBV7-6	12	TRBJ2-1	CASSLGANEQFF
TRBV7-9	15	TRBJ2-7	CASSLRGQSSYEQYF
TRBV29-1	14	TRBJ2-2	CSVDLRSNTGELFF
TRBV4-2	15	TRBJ2-2	CASSQDLRGTGELFF
TRBV9	12	TRBJ2-5	CASGGALETQYF
TRBV7-9	15	TRBJ2-5	CASSSWASVEETQYF
TRBV30	13	TRBJ1-1	CAWSVVQNTEAFF
TRBV7-8	15	TRBJ2-3	CASSLGQGAPDTQYF
TRBV7-2	15	TRBJ2-5	CASSLLWAAQETQYF
TRBV15	13	TRBJ2-7	CATRKTGDDEQYF
TRBV27	16	TRBJ2-3	CASSWAVTGGGDTQYF